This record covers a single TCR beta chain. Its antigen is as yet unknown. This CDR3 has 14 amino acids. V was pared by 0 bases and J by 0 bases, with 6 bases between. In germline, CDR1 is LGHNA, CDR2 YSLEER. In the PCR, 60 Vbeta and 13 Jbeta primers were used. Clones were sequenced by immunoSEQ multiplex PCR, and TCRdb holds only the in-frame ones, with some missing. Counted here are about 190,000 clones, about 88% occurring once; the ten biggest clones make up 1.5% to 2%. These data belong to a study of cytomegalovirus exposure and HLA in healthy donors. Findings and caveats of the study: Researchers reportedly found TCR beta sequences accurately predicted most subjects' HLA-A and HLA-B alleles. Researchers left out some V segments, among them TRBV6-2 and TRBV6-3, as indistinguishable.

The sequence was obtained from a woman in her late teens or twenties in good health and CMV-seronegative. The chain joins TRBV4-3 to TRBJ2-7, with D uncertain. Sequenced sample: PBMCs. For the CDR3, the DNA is TGCGCCAGCAGCCAAGATCGTAGCTCCTACGAGCAGTACTTC. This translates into CASSQDRSSYEQYF.